Detailed here is one T cell receptor (beta chain). Its antigen is not known. The data stem from a study of T cells in narcolepsy. Study conclusions and caveats: Healthy controls reportedly lacked the autoreactive clonotypes serially found in patients' blood.

Deletions cut 6 bases from V and 0 bases from J, with 17 bases between. The CDR3 is made up of 16 amino acids. Germline-derived CDR1 and CDR2 are SQVTM and ANQGSEA. TCRdb's copy holds only in-frame clones and misses some; the assay was immunoSEQ multiplex PCR. The table lists tens of thousands of clones, around 86% of them singletons. The chain joins TRBV29-1 to TRBJ2-2, with a tentative D call TRBD2 (7 bases). Sequencing was performed on memory (CD45RA-) CD4+ T cells from blood. This TCR was sampled from a human donor in good health. The CDR3 protein is CSVLAGAGSNTGELFF. CDR3 DNA: TGCAGCGTGCTCGCGGGGGCAGGCTCGAACACCGGGGAGCTGTTTTTT.